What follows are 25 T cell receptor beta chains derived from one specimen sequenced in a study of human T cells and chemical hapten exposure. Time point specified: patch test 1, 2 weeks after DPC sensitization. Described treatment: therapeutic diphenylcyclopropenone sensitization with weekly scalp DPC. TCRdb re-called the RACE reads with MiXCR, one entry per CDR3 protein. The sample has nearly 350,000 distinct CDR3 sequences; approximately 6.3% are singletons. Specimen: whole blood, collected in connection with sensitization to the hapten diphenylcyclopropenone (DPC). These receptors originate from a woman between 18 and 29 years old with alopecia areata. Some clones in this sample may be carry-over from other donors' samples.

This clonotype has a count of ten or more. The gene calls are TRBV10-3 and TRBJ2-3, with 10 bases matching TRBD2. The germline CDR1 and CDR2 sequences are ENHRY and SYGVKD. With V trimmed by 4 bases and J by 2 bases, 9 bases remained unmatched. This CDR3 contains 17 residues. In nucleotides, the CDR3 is TGTGCCATCAGTGGCCCCACTAGCGGGGCGAACACAGATACGCAGTATTTT. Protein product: CAISGPTSGANTDTQYF.

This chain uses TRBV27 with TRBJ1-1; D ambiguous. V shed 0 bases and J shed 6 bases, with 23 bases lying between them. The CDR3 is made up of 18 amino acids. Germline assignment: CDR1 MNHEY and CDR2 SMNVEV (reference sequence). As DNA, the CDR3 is TGTGCCAGCAGTTTATCGGGAGAGGATCACGGCCCGGATGCTGAAGCTTTCTTT. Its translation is CASSLSGEDHGPDAEAFF.

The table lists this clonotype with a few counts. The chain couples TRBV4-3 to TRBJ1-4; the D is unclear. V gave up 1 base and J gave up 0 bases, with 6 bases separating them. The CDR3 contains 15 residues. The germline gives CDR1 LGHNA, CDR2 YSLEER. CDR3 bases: TGCGCCAGCAGCCAAGGCTCCACAACTAATGAAAAACTGTTTTTT. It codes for CASSQGSTTNEKLFF.

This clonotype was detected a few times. CDR3 amino acids: CASRYHGQANQPQHF. For the CDR3, the DNA is TGTGCCAGCAGGTACCACGGACAGGCCAATCAGCCCCAGCATTTT. This rearrangement joins TRBV6-1 to TRBJ1-5; TRBD1 matches 7 bases. The CDR3 loop spans 15 amino acids. Germline V gene data show CDR1 as MNHNS and CDR2 as SASEGT. J was trimmed by 3 bases and V by 6 bases; bases with no gene match: 8.

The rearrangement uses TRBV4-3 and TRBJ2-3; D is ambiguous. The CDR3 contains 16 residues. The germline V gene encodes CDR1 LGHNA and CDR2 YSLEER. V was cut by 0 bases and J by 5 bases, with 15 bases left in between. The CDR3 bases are TGCGCCAGCAGCCAAGAACGTCAGAGTGGGGTAGATACGCAGTATTTT. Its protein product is CASSQERQSGVDTQYF.

CDR3 nucleotides: TGCGCCAGCAGCTTGGGGTCGGGACCCTATGGCTACACCTTC. Translation: CASSLGSGPYGYTF. The V call is TRBV5-1, the J call TRBJ1-2; a possible D gene is TRBD1 (5 bases). V lost 0 bases, J lost 4 bases, and 10 bases lay in between. Germline V gives CDR1 SGHRS, CDR2 YFSETQ. The CDR3 is 14 amino acids.

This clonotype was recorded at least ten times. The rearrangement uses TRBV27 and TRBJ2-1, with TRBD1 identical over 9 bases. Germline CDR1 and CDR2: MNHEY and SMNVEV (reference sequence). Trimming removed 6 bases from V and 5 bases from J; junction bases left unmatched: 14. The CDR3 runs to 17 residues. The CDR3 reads CASSLDRGGAWNNEQFF. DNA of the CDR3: TGTGCCAGCAGCCTTGACAGGGGGGGCGCGTGGAACAATGAGCAGTTCTTC.

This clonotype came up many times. CDR3 amino acids: CASSLAAGGGNQPQHF. CDR3 nucleotide sequence: TGTGCCAGCAGCTTAGCAGCCGGGGGCGGGAATCAGCCCCAGCATTTT. The chain combines TRBV7-8 with TRBJ1-5; possible D gene TRBD1, 6 bases. Per the germline V gene, CDR1 is SGHVS and CDR2 is FQNEAQ. The CDR3 runs 16 residues. V was cut by 0 bases and J by 4 bases, with 13 bases left in between.

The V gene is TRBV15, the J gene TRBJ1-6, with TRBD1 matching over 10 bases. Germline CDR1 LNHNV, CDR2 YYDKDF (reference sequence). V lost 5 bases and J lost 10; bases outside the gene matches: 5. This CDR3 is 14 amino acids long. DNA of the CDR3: TGTGCCACCAGCGCAGGACAGGGGGGCTCACCCCTCCACTTT. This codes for CATSAGQGGSPLHF.

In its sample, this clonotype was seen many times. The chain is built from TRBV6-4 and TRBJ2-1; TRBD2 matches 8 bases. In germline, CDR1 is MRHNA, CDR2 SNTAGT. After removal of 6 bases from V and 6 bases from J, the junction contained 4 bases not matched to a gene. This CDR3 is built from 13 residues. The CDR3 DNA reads TGTGCCAGCAGCTCCGGGACTAGCAATGAGCAGTTCTTC. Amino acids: CASSSGTSNEQFF.

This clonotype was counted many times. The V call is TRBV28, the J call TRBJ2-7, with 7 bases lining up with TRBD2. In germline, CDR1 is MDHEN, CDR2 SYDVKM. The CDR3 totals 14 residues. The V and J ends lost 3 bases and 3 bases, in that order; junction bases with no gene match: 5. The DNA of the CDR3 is TGTGCCAGCAGTTTTCGGGACTACGGCTACGAGCAGTACTTC. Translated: CASSFRDYGYEQYF.

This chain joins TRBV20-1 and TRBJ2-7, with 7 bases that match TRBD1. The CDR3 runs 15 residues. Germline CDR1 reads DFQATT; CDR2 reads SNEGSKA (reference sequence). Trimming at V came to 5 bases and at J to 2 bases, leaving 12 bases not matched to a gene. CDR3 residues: CSAPDRDRLTYEQYF. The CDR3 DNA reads TGCAGTGCTCCGGACCGGGACAGATTGACCTACGAGCAGTACTTC.

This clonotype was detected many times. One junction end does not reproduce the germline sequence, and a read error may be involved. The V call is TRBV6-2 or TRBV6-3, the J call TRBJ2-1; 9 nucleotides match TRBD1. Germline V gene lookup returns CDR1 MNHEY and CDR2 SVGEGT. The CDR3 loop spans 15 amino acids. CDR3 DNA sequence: TGTGCCAGCAGTCCGAGAGGACAGGGGTCTACAAGACTACTCTTC. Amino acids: CASSPRGQGSTRLLF.

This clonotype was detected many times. CDR3 residues: CASSPGQGGPRPQHF. CDR3 sequence (DNA): TGTGCCAGCAGCCCCGGACAGGGAGGCCCCCGGCCCCAGCATTTT. The chain is built from TRBV12-3 or TRBV12-4 and TRBJ1-5; 8 bases are shared with TRBD1. There are 15 residues in the CDR3. V shed 6 bases and J 9 bases; nucleotides not matched to a gene: 13.

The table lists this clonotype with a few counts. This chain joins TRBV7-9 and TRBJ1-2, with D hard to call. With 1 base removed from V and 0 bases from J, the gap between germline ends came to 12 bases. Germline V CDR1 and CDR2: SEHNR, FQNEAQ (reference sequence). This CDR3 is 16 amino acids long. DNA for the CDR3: TGTGCCAGCAGCTTAGAGGGTTCCATTGCTAACTATGGCTACACCTTC. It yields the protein CASSLEGSIANYGYTF.

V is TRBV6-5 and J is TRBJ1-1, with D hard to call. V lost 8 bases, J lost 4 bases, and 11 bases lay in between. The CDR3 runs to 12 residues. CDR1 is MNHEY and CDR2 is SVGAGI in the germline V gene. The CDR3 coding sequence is TGTGCCAGCGGGCCGTGGGTCACTGAAGCTTTCTTT. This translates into CASGPWVTEAFF.

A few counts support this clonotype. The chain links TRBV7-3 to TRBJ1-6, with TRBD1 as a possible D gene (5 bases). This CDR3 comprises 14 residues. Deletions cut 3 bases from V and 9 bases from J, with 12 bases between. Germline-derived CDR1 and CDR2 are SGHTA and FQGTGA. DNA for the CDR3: TGTGCCAGCAGCTTGGGGGGGAGAAGTTCACCCCTCCACTTT. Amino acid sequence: CASSLGGRSSPLHF.

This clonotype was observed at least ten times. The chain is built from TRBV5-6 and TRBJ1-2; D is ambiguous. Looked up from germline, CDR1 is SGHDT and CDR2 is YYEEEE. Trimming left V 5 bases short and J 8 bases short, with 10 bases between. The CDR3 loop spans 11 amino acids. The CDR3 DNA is TGTGCCAGCAGACGTAAGAGAGGCTACACCTTC. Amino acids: CASRRKRGYTF.

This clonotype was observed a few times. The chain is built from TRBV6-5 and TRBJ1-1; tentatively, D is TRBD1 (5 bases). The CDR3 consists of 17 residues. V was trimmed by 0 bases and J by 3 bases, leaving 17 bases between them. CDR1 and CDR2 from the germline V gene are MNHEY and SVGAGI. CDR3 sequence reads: CASSYSSTPIRDTEAFF. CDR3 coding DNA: TGTGCCAGCAGTTACTCATCAACACCGATCAGGGACACTGAAGCTTTCTTT.

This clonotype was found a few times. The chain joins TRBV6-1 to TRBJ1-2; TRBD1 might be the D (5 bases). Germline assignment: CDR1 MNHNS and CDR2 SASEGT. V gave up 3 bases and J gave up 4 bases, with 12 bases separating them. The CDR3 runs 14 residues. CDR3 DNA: TGTGCCAGCAGTGAGCTACAGGTCCTCTATGGCTACACCTTC. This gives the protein CASSELQVLYGYTF.

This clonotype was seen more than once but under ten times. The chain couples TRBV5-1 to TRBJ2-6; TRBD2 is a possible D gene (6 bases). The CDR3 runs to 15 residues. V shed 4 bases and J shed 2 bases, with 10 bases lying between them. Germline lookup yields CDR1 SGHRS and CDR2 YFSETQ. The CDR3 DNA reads TGCGCCAGCAGCGGCGGGGACGCTGGGGCCAACGTCCTGACTTTC. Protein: CASSGGDAGANVLTF.

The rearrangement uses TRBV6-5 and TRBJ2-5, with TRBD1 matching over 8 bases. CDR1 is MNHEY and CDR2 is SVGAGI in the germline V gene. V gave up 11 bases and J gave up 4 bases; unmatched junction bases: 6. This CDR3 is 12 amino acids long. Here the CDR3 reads CAAGTGRETQYF. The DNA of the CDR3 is TGTGCCGCAGGGACAGGACGAGAGACCCAGTACTTC.

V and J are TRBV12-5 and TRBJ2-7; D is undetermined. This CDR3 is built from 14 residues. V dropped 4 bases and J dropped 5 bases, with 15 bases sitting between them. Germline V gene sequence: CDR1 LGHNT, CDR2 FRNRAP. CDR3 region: CASGSWIWSHEQYF. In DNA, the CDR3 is TGTGCTAGTGGTTCCTGGATTTGGTCCCACGAGCAGTACTTC.

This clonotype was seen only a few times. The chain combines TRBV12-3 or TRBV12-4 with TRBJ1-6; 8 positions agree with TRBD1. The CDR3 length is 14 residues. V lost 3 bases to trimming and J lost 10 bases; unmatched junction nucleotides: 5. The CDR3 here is CASSFRDRRSPLHF. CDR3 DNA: TGTGCCAGCAGTTTTCGGGACAGGAGGTCACCCCTCCACTTT.

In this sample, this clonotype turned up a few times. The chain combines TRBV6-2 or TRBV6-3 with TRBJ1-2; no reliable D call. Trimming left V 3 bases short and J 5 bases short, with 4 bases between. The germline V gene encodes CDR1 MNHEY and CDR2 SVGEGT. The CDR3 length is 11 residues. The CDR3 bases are TGTGCCAGCAGTTATCAGTATGGCTACACCTTC. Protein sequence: CASSYQYGYTF.